The 11 T cell receptor beta chains below come from one sample, sequenced in a study of beta chain features in type 1 diabetes. Sequencing targeted expressed TCRB transcripts, as all isolated RNA had been reverse transcribed. Some clones are missing from TCRdb's copy, which holds only in-frame ones; the method was immunoSEQ multiplex PCR. The sample includes roughly 310,000 clones, 11% of them seen just once. Sequenced sample: naive CD4+ T cells from blood. These receptors were collected from a woman between 25 and 40 years old in good health.

This clone was counted between two and nine times. The chain combines TRBV29-1 with TRBJ2-1; D not certain. V gave up 0 bases and J gave up 2 bases, with 8 bases separating them. Germline V CDR1 and CDR2: SQVTM, ANQGSEA. The CDR3 runs to 14 residues. CDR3 loop: CSVEDPPAYNEQFF. For the CDR3, the DNA is TGCAGCGTTGAAGACCCCCCCGCCTACAATGAGCAGTTCTTC.

This chain joins TRBV7-2 and TRBJ2-2; 9 bases align to TRBD2. The germline V gene encodes CDR1 SGHTA and CDR2 FQGNSA. V was pared by 4 bases and J by 5 bases, with 8 bases of the junction left unmatched. The CDR3 runs to 16 residues. The chain's CDR3 is CASSSGSGRRTGELFF. CDR3 sequence (DNA): TGTGCCAGCAGCTCAGGTAGCGGGAGACGGACCGGGGAGCTGTTTTTT. Full variable domain (outside the CDR3, taken from reference TRBV7-2 and TRBJ2-2): GAGVSQSPSNKVTEKGKDVELRCDPISGHTALYWYRQSLGQGLEFLIYFQGNSAPDKSGLPSDRFSAERTGGSVSTLTIQRTQQEDSAVYLCASSSGSGRRTGELFFGEGSRLTVL.

This clone was counted between two and nine times. This chain joins TRBV5-4 and TRBJ1-2, with D perhaps TRBD1 (5 bases). Trimming left V 4 bases short and J 1 base short, with 11 bases between. The germline V gene has CDR1 SGHNT and CDR2 YYREEE (reference sequence). The CDR3 length is 14 residues. CDR3 in amino acids: CASSGAGLNYGYTF. The CDR3 region has the DNA TGTGCCAGCAGCGGGGCAGGCCTTAACTATGGCTACACCTTC.

This clone was observed a few times. The gene calls are TRBV29-1 and TRBJ1-1; 10 bases fit TRBD1. From germline, CDR1 is SQVTM and CDR2 ANQGSEA. The CDR3 has 13 residues. Trimming took 7 bases from V and 1 from J; bases not matched to a gene: 3. CDR3 nucleotides: TGCAGCGCGACAGGGGGCGCGAACACTGAAGCTTTCTTT. Amino acid sequence: CSATGGANTEAFF.

The rearrangement uses TRBV28 and TRBJ1-5, with a possible D match to TRBD1 (5 bases). Trimming removed 1 base from V and 4 bases from J, with 14 bases in between. This CDR3 comprises 16 residues. Germline lookup yields CDR1 MDHEN and CDR2 SYDVKM. In DNA, the CDR3 is TGTGCCAGCAGTTTATATAGGCAGGGCCGTAATCAGCCCCAGCATTTT. Translating it yields CASSLYRQGRNQPQHF.

The rearrangement joins TRBV6-5 to TRBJ2-5; 7 nucleotides agree with TRBD2. The CDR3 loop spans 14 amino acids. In germline, CDR1 is MNHEY, CDR2 SVGAGI. V dropped 6 bases and J dropped 4; count of bases not matched to a gene: 8. CDR3 in DNA: TGTGCCAGCAGGGCAACGGGACTACGAGAGACCCAGTACTTC. This gives the protein CASRATGLRETQYF.

There are a few counts of this clone. The J gene is TRBJ2-1, the V gene TRBV5-5, with D uncertain. V dropped 0 bases and J dropped 6 bases, with 10 bases sitting between them. The length of the CDR3 is 14 residues. Per germline, CDR1 SGHKS and CDR2 YYEKEE (reference sequence). CDR3 nucleotides: TGTGCCAGCAGCTTGGTGCTAGTGAGCAATGAGCAGTTCTTC. Translated, it gives CASSLVLVSNEQFF.

This chain links TRBV28 with TRBJ2-1; 7 nucleotides line up with TRBD2. Germline V lookup: CDR1 MDHEN, CDR2 SYDVKM. The CDR3 spans 16 residues. With 5 bases clipped from V and 5 bases from J, the junction kept 12 bases outside the gene matches. The CDR3 reads CASSRRGLGGDNEQFF. CDR3 DNA: TGTGCCAGCAGTAGACGGGGCCTGGGGGGGGACAATGAGCAGTTCTTC. Looking up the rest from reference TRBV28 and TRBJ2-1 gives the full variable domain: DVKVTQSSRYLVKRTGEKVFLECVQDMDHENMFWYRQDPGLGLRLIYFSYDVKMKEKGDIPEGYSVSREKKERFSLILESASTNQTSMYLCASSRRGLGGDNEQFFGPGTRLTVL.

This clone was seen a handful of times. Other nucleotide sequences in the sample specify the same CDR3. The chain is built from TRBV9 and TRBJ2-5; D not resolved. CDR1 and CDR2 from the germline V gene are SGDLS and YYNGEE. The V end lost 0 bases, the J end lost 1 base, and 7 bases lay between the germline ends. This CDR3 has 14 residues. The CDR3 region is CASSVAPFQETQYF. The CDR3 nucleotides read TGTGCCAGCAGCGTAGCTCCGTTCCAAGAGACCCAGTACTTC. Full variable domain (remainder filled in from reference TRBV9 and TRBJ2-5): DSGVTQTPKHLITATGQRVTLRCSPRSGDLSVYWYQQSLDQGLQFLIQYYNGEERAKGNILERFSAQQFPDLHSELNLSSLELGDSALYFCASSVAPFQETQYFGPGTRLLVL.

This clone was counted only a few times. This chain joins TRBV30 and TRBJ1-4; possibly TRBD1 for D (6 bases). V lost 0 bases and J 13 bases, leaving 21 bases between the germline ends. This CDR3 has 15 amino acids. Looked up from germline, CDR1 is GTSNPN and CDR2 is SVGIG (reference sequence). CDR3 sequence (DNA): TGTGCCTGGAGTGTACAGGGAGCGCCCGGTGGAAGACTGTTTTTT. This encodes CAWSVQGAPGGRLFF.

The gene calls are TRBV28 and TRBJ2-1; 11 nucleotides align to TRBD2. With 6 bases clipped from V and 1 base from J, the junction kept 11 bases outside the gene matches. The germline V gene encodes CDR1 MDHEN and CDR2 SYDVKM. This CDR3 has 18 amino acids. The CDR3 nucleotides read TGTGCCAGCAGACCAACCACTAGCGGGAGTATGTCCTACAATGAGCAGTTCTTC. Its protein product is CASRPTTSGSMSYNEQFF.